This T cell receptor (beta chain) was captured by sequencing in a study of cytomegalovirus exposure and HLA in healthy donors. Healthy individuals who donated bone marrow served as the donors. A multiplex PCR was run with 60 Vbeta primers and 13 Jbeta primers. The assay was immunoSEQ multiplex PCR, and TCRdb's table has in-frame clones only and misses some. In the table there are approximately 170,000 clones, around 80% of which are singletons. With respect to this clone: Its antigen is not known.

General study findings and limits: Later analysis identified a missense DCLRE1C variant that was linked to TCR beta V- and J-gene trimming. An analysis done earlier found most TCR beta V segments productive about 87% or about 30% of the time.

The source material was PBMCs. The source is a woman in her late teens or twenties in good health and CMV-seronegative.

The CDR3 DNA follows: TGTGCCAGCAGCTTAGGCGGACTAGCGGGGTACAATGAGCAGTTCTTC. It yields the protein CASSLGGLAGYNEQFF. The chain carries TRBV11-1 and TRBJ2-1; 12 bases agree with TRBD2. CDR3 size: 16 residues. V gave up 1 base and J gave up 4 bases; unmatched junction bases: 2. Germline-derived CDR1 and CDR2 are SGHAT and FQDESV (reference sequence). The complete variable domain, with remaining parts taken from reference TRBV11-1 and TRBJ2-1, reads EAEVAQSPRYKITEKSQAVAFWCDPISGHATLYWYRQILGQGPELLVQFQDESVVDDSQLPKDRFSAERLKGVDSTLKIQPAELGDSAMYLCASSLGGLAGYNEQFFGPGTRLTVL.